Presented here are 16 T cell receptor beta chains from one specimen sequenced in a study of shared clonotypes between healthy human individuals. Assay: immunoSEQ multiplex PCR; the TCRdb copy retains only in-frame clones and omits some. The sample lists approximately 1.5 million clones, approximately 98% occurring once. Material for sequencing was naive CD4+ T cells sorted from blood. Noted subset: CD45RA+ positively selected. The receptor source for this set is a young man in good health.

CDR3 loop: CASSFSGRGYTF. CDR3 nucleotide sequence: TGTGCCAGCAGTTTTTCGGGGAGAGGCTACACCTTC. The chain uses TRBV28 and TRBJ1-2, with no clear D. The V gene lost 3 bases and the J gene lost 8 bases, with 10 bases spanning the gap. This CDR3 has 12 amino acids. Germline loops: CDR1 MDHEN, CDR2 SYDVKM.

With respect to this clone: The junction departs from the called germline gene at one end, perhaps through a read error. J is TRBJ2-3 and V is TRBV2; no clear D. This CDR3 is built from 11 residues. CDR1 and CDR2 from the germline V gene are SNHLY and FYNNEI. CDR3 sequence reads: CASTSIDTQYF. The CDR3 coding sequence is TGTGCCAGCACAAGCATAGATACGCAGTATTTT.

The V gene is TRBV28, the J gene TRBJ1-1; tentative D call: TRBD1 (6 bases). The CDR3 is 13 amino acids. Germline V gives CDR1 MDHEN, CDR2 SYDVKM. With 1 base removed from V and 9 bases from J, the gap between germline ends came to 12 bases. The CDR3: CASSLSSRGQAFF. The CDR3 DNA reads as TGTGCCAGCAGTTTATCGAGCAGGGGCCAAGCTTTCTTT. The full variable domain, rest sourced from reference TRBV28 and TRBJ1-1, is DVKVTQSSRYLVKRTGEKVFLECVQDMDHENMFWYRQDPGLGLRLIYFSYDVKMKEKGDIPEGYSVSREKKERFSLILESASTNQTSMYLCASSLSSRGQAFFGQGTRLTVV.

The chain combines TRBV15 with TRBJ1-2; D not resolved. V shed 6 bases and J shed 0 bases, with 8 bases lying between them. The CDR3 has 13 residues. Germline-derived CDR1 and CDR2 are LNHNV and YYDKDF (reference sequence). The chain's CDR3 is CATRTDANYGYTF. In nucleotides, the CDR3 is TGTGCCACCAGGACGGATGCTAACTATGGCTACACCTTC. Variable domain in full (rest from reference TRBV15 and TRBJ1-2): DAMVIQNPRYQVTQFGKPVTLSCSQTLNHNVMYWYQQKSSQAPKLLFHYYDKDFNNEADTPDNFQSRRPNTSFCFLDIRSPGLGDTAMYLCATRTDANYGYTFGSGTRLTVV.

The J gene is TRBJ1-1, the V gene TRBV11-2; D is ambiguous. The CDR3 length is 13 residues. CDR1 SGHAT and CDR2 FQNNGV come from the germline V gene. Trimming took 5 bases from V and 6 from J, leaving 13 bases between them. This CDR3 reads CASSLGSLAEAFF. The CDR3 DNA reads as TGTGCCAGCAGCCTGGGTAGTTTGGCTGAAGCTTTCTTT.

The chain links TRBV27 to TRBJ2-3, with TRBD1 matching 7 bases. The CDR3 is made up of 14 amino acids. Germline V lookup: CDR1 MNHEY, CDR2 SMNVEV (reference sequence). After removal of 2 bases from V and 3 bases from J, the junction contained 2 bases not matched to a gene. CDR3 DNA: TGTGCCAGCAGTTTACCGGGACAGACAGATACGCAGTATTTT. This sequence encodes CASSLPGQTDTQYF.

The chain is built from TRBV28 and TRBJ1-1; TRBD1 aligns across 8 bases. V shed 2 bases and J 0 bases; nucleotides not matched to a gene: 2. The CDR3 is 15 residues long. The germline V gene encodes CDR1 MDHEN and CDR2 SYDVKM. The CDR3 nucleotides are TGTGCCAGCAGTTTAGGACAGGGATTGAACACTGAAGCTTTCTTT. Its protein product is CASSLGQGLNTEAFF. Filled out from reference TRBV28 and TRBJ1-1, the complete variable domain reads DVKVTQSSRYLVKRTGEKVFLECVQDMDHENMFWYRQDPGLGLRLIYFSYDVKMKEKGDIPEGYSVSREKKERFSLILESASTNQTSMYLCASSLGQGLNTEAFFGQGTRLTVV.

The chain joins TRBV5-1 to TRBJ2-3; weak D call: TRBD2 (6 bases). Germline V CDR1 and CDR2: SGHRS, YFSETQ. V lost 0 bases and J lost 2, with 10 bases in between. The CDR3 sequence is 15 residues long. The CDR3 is CASSLASVHTDTQYF. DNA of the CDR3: TGCGCCAGCAGCTTGGCTAGCGTACACACAGATACGCAGTATTTT.

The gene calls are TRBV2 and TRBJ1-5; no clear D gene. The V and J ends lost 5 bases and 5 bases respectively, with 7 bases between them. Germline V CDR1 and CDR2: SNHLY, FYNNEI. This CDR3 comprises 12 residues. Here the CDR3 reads CASSPKDQPQHF. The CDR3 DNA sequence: TGTGCCAGCAGTCCTAAGGATCAGCCCCAGCATTTT.

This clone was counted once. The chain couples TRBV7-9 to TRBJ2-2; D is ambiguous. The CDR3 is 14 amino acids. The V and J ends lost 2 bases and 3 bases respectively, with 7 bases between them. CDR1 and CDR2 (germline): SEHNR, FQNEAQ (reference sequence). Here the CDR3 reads CASSLQWHTGELFF. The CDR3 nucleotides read TGTGCCAGCAGCTTACAATGGCACACCGGGGAGCTGTTTTTT. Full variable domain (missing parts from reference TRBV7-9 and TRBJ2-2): DTGVSQNPRHKITKRGQNVTFRCDPISEHNRLYWYRQTLGQGPEFLTYFQNEAQLEKSRLLSDRFSAERPKGSFSTLEIQRTEQGDSAMYLCASSLQWHTGELFFGEGSRLTVL.

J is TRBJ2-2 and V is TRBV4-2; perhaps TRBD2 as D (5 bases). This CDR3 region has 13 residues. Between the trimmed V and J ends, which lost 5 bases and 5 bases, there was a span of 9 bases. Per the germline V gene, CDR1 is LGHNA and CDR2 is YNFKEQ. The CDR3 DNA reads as TGTGCCAGCAGCGAACAGCGGACCGGGGAGCTGTTTTTT. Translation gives CASSEQRTGELFF.

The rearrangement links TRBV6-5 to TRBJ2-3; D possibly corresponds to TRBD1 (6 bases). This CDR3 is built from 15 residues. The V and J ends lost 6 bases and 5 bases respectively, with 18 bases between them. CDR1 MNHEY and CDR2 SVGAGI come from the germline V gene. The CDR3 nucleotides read TGTGCCAGCAGAACTACAGGGTCGCGCATAGATACGCAGTATTTT. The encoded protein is CASRTTGSRIDTQYF.

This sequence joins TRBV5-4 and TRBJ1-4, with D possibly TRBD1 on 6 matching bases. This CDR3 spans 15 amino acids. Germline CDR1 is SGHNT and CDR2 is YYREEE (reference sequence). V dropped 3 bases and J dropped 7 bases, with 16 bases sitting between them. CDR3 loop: CASSSRTDPIEKLFF. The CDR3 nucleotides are TGTGCCAGCAGCTCTCGGACAGACCCGATTGAAAAACTGTTTTTT.

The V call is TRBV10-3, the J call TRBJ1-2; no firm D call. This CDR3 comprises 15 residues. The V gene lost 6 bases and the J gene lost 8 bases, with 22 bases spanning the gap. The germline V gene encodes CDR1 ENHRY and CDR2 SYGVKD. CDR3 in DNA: TGTGCCATCAGGAACCCTGGACCACCCCTAGCCGGCTACACCTTC. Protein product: CAIRNPGPPLAGYTF.

The CDR3 DNA reads as TGCGCCAGCAGCTTGGTCGCGGGCGAGGATACGCAGTATTTT. Translation: CASSLVAGEDTQYF. This chain joins TRBV5-1 and TRBJ2-3, with D possibly being TRBD2 (5 bases). CDR3 length equals 14 residues. Trimming left V 0 bases short and J 6 bases short, with 11 bases between. Per germline, CDR1 SGHRS and CDR2 YFSETQ. Variable domain in full (rest from reference TRBV5-1 and TRBJ2-3): KAGVTQTPRYLIKTRGQQVTLSCSPISGHRSVSWYQQTPGQGLQFLFEYFSETQRNKGNFPGRFSGRQFSNSRSEMNVSTLELGDSALYLCASSLVAGEDTQYFGPGTRLTVL.

CDR3 DNA sequence: TGTGCCAGCAGCGTAGACGCCGAACCGATAACAAACACCTTC. It specifies CASSVDAEPITNTF. V usage is TRBV9 and J usage is TRBJ1-2; D not resolved. V was cut by 0 bases and J by 12 bases, with 18 bases left in between. Germline values: CDR1 SGDLS, CDR2 YYNGEE. The CDR3 is made up of 14 amino acids. Full variable domain (missing parts from reference TRBV9 and TRBJ1-2): DSGVTQTPKHLITATGQRVTLRCSPRSGDLSVYWYQQSLDQGLQFLIQYYNGEERAKGNILERFSAQQFPDLHSELNLSSLELGDSALYFCASSVDAEPITNTFGSGTRLTVV.